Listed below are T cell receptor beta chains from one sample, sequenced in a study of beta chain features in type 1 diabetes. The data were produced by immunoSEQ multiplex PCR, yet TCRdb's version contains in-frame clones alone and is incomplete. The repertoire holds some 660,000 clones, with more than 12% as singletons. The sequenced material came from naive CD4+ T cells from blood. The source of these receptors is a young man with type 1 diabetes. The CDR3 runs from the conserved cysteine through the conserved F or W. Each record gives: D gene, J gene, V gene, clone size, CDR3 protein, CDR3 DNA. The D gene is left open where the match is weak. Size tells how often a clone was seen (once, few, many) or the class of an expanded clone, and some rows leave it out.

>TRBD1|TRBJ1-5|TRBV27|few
CASSLTGNSNQPQHF
TGTGCCAGCAGCCTGACAGGGAATAGCAATCAGCCCCAGCATTTT
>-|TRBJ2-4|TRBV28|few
CASNALWDIQYF
TGTGCCAGCAATGCGTTATGGGACATTCAGTACTTC
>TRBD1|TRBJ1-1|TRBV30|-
CAWSVQGAQEAFF
TGTGCCTGGAGTGTCCAGGGGGCTCAGGAAGCTTTCTTT
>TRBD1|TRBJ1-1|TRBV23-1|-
CASSHRTGNTEAFF
TGCGCCAGCAGTCACAGGACAGGGAACACTGAAGCTTTCTTT
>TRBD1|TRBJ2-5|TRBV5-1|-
CASSRGQGKETQYF
TGCGCCAGCAGCCGTGGACAGGGGAAAGAGACCCAGTACTTC
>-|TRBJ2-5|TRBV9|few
CASSVGEKGGFQETQYF
TGTGCCAGCAGCGTGGGGGAGAAAGGAGGGTTCCAAGAGACCCAGTACTTC
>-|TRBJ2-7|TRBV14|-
CASSQGWRARSDEQYF
TGTGCCAGCAGCCAAGGGTGGCGGGCAAGGAGCGACGAGCAGTACTTC
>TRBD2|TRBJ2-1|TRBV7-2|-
CASSLLAGVYNEQFF
TGTGCCAGCAGCCTGCTAGCGGGGGTCTACAATGAGCAGTTCTTC
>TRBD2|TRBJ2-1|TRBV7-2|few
CASSPRRLAGRYEQFF
TGTGCCAGCAGCCCCCGGCGACTAGCGGGGCGTTATGAGCAGTTCTTC
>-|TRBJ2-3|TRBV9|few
CASSALSSTSTDTQYF
TGTGCCAGCAGCGCCCTCTCCAGCACTAGCACAGATACGCAGTATTTT
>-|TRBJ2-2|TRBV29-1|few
CSVQKRGTGELFF
TGCAGCGTCCAAAAAAGGGGAACCGGGGAGCTGTTTTTT
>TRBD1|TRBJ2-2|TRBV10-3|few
CAISLLNRGNTGELFF
TGTGCCATCAGCTTATTGAACAGGGGGAACACCGGGGAGCTGTTTTTT
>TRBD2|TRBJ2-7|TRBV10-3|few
CAISEGGLAGDEQYF
TGTGCCATCAGTGAAGGCGGACTAGCGGGAGACGAGCAGTACTTC
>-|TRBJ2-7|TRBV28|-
CASSPWGRGANAYEQYF
TGTGCCAGCAGTCCCTGGGGACGGGGGGCTAACGCCTACGAGCAGTACTTC
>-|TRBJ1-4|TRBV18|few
CASSPGTNEKLFF
TGTGCCAGCTCACCCGGGACAAATGAAAAACTGTTTTTT